Each of the 22 T cell receptor beta chains below was sequenced from the same sample in a study of shared clonotypes between healthy human individuals. CD8 cells classed as naive were CD45RO-negative and positively selected for CCR7, excluding terminally differentiated effector memory CD45RA+ cells. Only in-frame clones appear in the TCRdb table, and some are missing; sequencing was by immunoSEQ multiplex PCR. The data contain roughly 1,800,000 clones, about 95% of them singletons. Sequenced input: naive CD8+ T cells sorted from blood. These receptors were collected from a man aged 18 to 30 in good health.

Of note for this clone: Other nucleotide sequences in the sample specify the same CDR3. The CDR3 is CASSLYTNTEAFF. The CDR3 nucleotides read TGTGCCAGCAGCTTATATACGAACACTGAAGCTTTCTTT. The rearrangement links TRBV7-8 to TRBJ1-1, with unresolved D. This CDR3 contains 13 residues. V was pared by 2 bases and J by 1 base, with 5 bases between. Germline CDR1 SGHVS, CDR2 FQNEAQ.

The chain joins TRBV29-1 to TRBJ2-5, with a weak D call TRBD1 (6 bases). Trimming left V 7 bases short and J 2 bases short, with 14 bases between. CDR1 SQVTM and CDR2 ANQGSEA come from the germline V gene. The CDR3 is made up of 13 amino acids. The CDR3 here is CSARDIFQETQYF. CDR3 DNA: TGCAGCGCTCGGGACATTTTTCAAGAGACCCAGTACTTC. Filled out from reference TRBV29-1 and TRBJ2-5, the complete variable domain reads SAVISQKPSRDICQRGTSLTIQCQVDSQVTMMFWYRQQPGQSLTLIATANQGSEATYESGFVIDKFPISRPNLTFSTLTVSNMSPEDSSIYLCSARDIFQETQYFGPGTRLLVL.

The chain couples TRBV7-6 to TRBJ1-3; D not resolved. CDR1 is SGHVS and CDR2 is FNYEAQ in the germline V gene. The CDR3 has 15 amino acids. V lost 7 bases and J 4 bases, leaving 17 bases between the germline ends. The CDR3 is CASTDGLSPGNTIYF. The CDR3 coding sequence is TGTGCCAGCACCGACGGTCTCTCTCCGGGAAACACCATATATTTT.

The chain carries TRBV4-1 and TRBJ2-2; unclear D gene. CDR1 is MGHRA and CDR2 is YSYEKL in the germline V gene. V lost 3 bases and J 4 bases, leaving 6 bases between the germline ends. The CDR3 has 13 amino acids. CDR3: CASSQDPTGELFF. The CDR3 nucleotides read TGCGCCAGCAGCCAGGATCCCACCGGGGAGCTGTTTTTT.

The V gene is TRBV13, the J gene TRBJ2-2, with D unresolved. The CDR3 spans 14 residues. V was clipped by 1 base and J by 1 base, with 4 bases between them. Per the germline V gene, CDR1 is PRHDT and CDR2 is FYEKMQ (reference sequence). This CDR3 reads CASSLVQNTGELFF. The DNA for the CDR3 is TGTGCCAGCAGCTTAGTACAGAACACCGGGGAGCTGTTTTTT.

The V call is TRBV19, the J call TRBJ2-7, with 7 bases lining up with TRBD2. The CDR3 totals 14 residues. Trimming took 6 bases from V and 5 from J; bases not matched to a gene: 10. CDR1 is LNHDA, CDR2 SQIVND, per germline (reference sequence). The CDR3 bases are TGTGCCAGTAGGGGGCGGGAGTTTCCTAACGAGCAGTACTTC. Encoded protein: CASRGREFPNEQYF.

A word on this clone: Other nucleotide sequences from this sample produce the same CDR3. The chain employs TRBV11-2 and TRBJ1-6, with D maybe TRBD1 (5 bases). V was clipped by 1 base and J by 0 bases, with 10 bases between them. This CDR3 has 17 amino acids. CDR1 and CDR2 from the germline V gene are SGHAT and FQNNGV. The CDR3 loop is CASSLGQGISYNSPLHF. The CDR3 bases are TGTGCCAGCAGCTTAGGCCAGGGAATCTCCTATAATTCACCCCTCCACTTT.

This clone was seen a single time. V gene TRBV7-8 combines with J gene TRBJ1-3; D remains ambiguous. The CDR3 contains 17 residues. Trimming pared 1 base from V and 4 bases from J, leaving 17 bases between. CDR1 and CDR2 (germline): SGHVS, FQNEAQ. DNA of the CDR3: TGTGCCAGCAGCTTAGGGATAAGGGAAATGGGAGGAAACACCATATATTTT. Its translation: CASSLGIREMGGNTIYF. Using reference TRBV7-8 and TRBJ1-3 for the parts outside the CDR3, the full variable domain is GAGVSQSPRYKVAKRGQDVALRCDPISGHVSLFWYQQALGQGPEFLTYFQNEAQLDKSGLPSDRFFAERPEGSVSTLKIQRTQQEDSAVYLCASSLGIREMGGNTIYFGEGSWLTVV.

The chain is built from TRBV5-1 and TRBJ2-2; no firm D call. V was pared by 4 bases and J by 1 base, with 8 bases between. Germline values: CDR1 SGHRS, CDR2 YFSETQ. CDR3 length equals 14 residues. The DNA of the CDR3 is TGCGCCAGCAGCGGTTATGAGAACACCGGGGAGCTGTTTTTT. It is translated as CASSGYENTGELFF.

This sequence joins TRBV7-8 and TRBJ1-6; tentative D call: TRBD1 (6 bases). The V and J ends lost 1 base and 11 bases respectively, with 21 bases between them. Germline loops: CDR1 SGHVS, CDR2 FQNEAQ. This CDR3 is 17 amino acids long. This CDR3 is CASSLEWVGDEGAPLHF. As DNA, the CDR3 is TGTGCCAGCAGCTTAGAATGGGTCGGGGATGAGGGGGCACCCCTCCACTTT.

The genes are TRBV6-5 and TRBJ2-1; the match to TRBD2 covers 9 bases. CDR1 MNHEY and CDR2 SVGAGI come from the germline V gene. The CDR3 is 15 residues long. The V segment lost 4 bases and the J segment 9 bases; nucleotides outside the gene matches: 10. The CDR3 nucleotides read TGTGCCAGCAGTTTGTCGGCGGGGGGGCCGGTTGAGCAGTTCTTC. It encodes CASSLSAGGPVEQFF.

This chain links TRBV28 with TRBJ1-2; 7 bases are a match to TRBD1. Germline values: CDR1 MDHEN, CDR2 SYDVKM. The CDR3 consists of 13 residues. The ends lost 8 bases at V and 7 bases at J; junction bases unmatched: 10. The CDR3 DNA follows: TGTGCCAGCCAGAGAACAGGGGTCGGTGGCTACACCTTC. This encodes CASQRTGVGGYTF.

V is TRBV4-3 and J is TRBJ1-2; no firm D call. The V end lost 0 bases, the J end lost 3 bases, and 14 bases lay between the germline ends. CDR1 LGHNA and CDR2 YSLEER come from the germline V gene. The CDR3 is 16 residues long. The CDR3 loop reads CASSQDYVSSHYGYTF. For the CDR3, the DNA is TGCGCCAGCAGCCAAGATTACGTTAGCAGTCACTATGGCTACACCTTC.

J is TRBJ2-2 and V is TRBV27; 9 positions agree with TRBD1. Trimming cost V 6 bases and J 9 bases; bases outside gene matches: 8. From germline, CDR1 is MNHEY and CDR2 SMNVEV (reference sequence). The CDR3 covers 14 residues. CDR3 region: CASSWQTGGRELFF. For the CDR3, the DNA is TGTGCCAGCAGCTGGCAGACAGGGGGGAGGGAGCTGTTTTTT.

The gene calls are TRBV11-2 and TRBJ2-1; TRBD2 matches at 11 bases. The CDR3 consists of 12 residues. J gave up 15 bases and V 1 base, and 2 bases lay outside the gene matches. CDR1 and CDR2 (germline): SGHAT, FQNNGV. In DNA form, the CDR3 reads TGTGCCAGCAGCTTAGGACTAGCGGGGAGGTTCTTC. The encoded protein is CASSLGLAGRFF.

In the case of this clone: The sample contains more than one DNA sequence encoding this CDR3. This chain connects TRBV4-3 to TRBJ2-7; D gene unclear. This CDR3 spans 15 amino acids. V lost 0 bases and J 0 bases, leaving 9 bases between the germline ends. Germline-derived CDR1 and CDR2 are LGHNA and YSLEER. The CDR3 DNA is TGCGCCAGCAGCCAAGATTGGGCGTCCTCCTACGAGCAGTACTTC. Translated, it gives CASSQDWASSYEQYF.

The chain uses TRBV28 and TRBJ2-7; D gene ambiguous. The CDR3 covers 14 residues. Deletions cut 5 bases from V and 0 bases from J, with 11 bases between. CDR1 and CDR2 (germline): MDHEN, SYDVKM. CDR3: CASSIRASSYEQYF. In DNA, the CDR3 is TGTGCCAGCAGTATCCGGGCCAGCTCCTACGAGCAGTACTTC.

To note about this clone: The sample has other DNA sequences that encode this CDR3 too. The gene calls are TRBV5-1 and TRBJ2-3; possible D gene TRBD2, 6 bases. The CDR3 has 15 residues. Germline CDR1 reads SGHRS; CDR2 reads YFSETQ. Trimming removed 4 bases from V and 0 bases from J, with 12 bases in between. CDR3 loop: CASSLVAASTDTQYF. In DNA, the CDR3 is TGCGCCAGCAGCCTCGTAGCGGCTAGCACAGATACGCAGTATTTT.

This clone showed up just once. The J gene is TRBJ2-3, the V gene TRBV19; tentatively, D is TRBD2 (5 bases). The CDR3 runs to 15 residues. Germline lookup yields CDR1 LNHDA and CDR2 SQIVND (reference sequence). Trimming shortened V by 6 bases and J by 0 bases, and 13 bases separated the two germline ends. Here the CDR3 reads CASRGLAASTDTQYF. CDR3 bases: TGTGCCAGTAGAGGCCTAGCAGCCAGCACAGATACGCAGTATTTT.

The chain has TRBV14 and TRBJ2-5; TRBD1 is a possible D gene (6 bases). V was shortened by 3 bases and J by 1 base, with 9 bases between the two germline ends. The CDR3 is 14 amino acids. Germline V gene lookup returns CDR1 SGHDN and CDR2 FVKESK. CDR3 in DNA: TGTGCCAGCAGCCACTGGACAGCCCAAGAGACCCAGTACTTC. Protein product: CASSHWTAQETQYF. Based on the CDR3 plus reference TRBV14 and TRBJ2-5, the full variable domain is EAGVTQFPSHSVIEKGQTVTLRCDPISGHDNLYWYRRVMGKEIKFLLHFVKESKQDESGMPNNRFLAERTGGTYSTLKVQPAELEDSGVYFCASSHWTAQETQYFGPGTRLLVL.

To note about this clone: This sample also contains other DNA sequences that code for the same CDR3. The chain uses TRBV7-9 and TRBJ2-7, with 7 nucleotides matching TRBD1. The CDR3 runs to 15 residues. V trimming: 4 bases; J trimming: 2 bases; junction bases outside the gene matches: 8. The V gene's germline CDR1 is SEHNR and CDR2 FQNEAQ (reference sequence). The CDR3 nucleotides read TGTGCCAGCAGCTCGACCGGGACAGCAACCTACGAGCAGTACTTC. This translates into CASSSTGTATYEQYF.

The V gene is TRBV5-1, the J gene TRBJ2-7, with TRBD1 as a possible D gene (6 bases). V shed 4 bases and J shed 0 bases, with 17 bases lying between them. The germline CDR1 and CDR2 sequences are SGHRS and YFSETQ. The CDR3 has 16 residues. CDR3 amino acids: CASSPLSGAYSYEQYF. CDR3 nucleotide sequence: TGCGCCAGCAGCCCCTTGTCAGGGGCCTACTCCTACGAGCAGTACTTC.